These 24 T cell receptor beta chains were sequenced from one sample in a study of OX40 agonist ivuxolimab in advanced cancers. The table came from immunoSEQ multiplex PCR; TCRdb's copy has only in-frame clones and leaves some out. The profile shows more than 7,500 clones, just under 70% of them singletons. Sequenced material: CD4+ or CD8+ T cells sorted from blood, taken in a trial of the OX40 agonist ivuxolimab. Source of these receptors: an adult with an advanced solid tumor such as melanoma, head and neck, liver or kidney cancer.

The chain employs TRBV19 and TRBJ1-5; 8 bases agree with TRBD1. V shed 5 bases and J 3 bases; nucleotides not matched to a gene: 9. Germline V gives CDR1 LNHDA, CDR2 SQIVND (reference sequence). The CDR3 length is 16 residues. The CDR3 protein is CASSQTGALNNQPQHF. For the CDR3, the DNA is TGTGCCAGTAGTCAGACAGGGGCCCTAAACAATCAGCCCCAGCATTTT.

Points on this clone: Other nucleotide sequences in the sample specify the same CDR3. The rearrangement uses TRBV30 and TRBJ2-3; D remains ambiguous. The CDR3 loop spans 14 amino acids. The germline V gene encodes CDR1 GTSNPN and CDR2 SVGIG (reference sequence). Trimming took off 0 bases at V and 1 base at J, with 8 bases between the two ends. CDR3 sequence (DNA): TGTGCCTGGAGTGTGGTGAGCGGCACAGATACGCAGTATTTT. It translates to CAWSVVSGTDTQYF.

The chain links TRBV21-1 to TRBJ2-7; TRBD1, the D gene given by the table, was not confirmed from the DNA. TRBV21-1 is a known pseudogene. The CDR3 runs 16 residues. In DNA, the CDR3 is TGTGCCAGCGTAGGCCCCCGGGACAGGGTTTTCTGCGAGCAGTACTTC. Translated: CASVGPRDRVFCEQYF.

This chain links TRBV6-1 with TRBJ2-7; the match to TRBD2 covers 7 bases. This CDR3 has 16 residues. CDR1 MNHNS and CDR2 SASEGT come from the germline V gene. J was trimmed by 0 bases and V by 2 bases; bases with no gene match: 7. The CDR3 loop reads CASSEYLTSFSYEQYF. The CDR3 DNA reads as TGTGCCAGCAGTGAATACCTGACTAGCTTCTCCTACGAGCAGTACTTC.

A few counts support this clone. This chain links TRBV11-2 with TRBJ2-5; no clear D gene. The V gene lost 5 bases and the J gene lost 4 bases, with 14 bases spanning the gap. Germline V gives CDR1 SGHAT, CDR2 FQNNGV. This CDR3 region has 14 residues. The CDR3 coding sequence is TGTGCCAGCAGCCCATATCGGAGTGGAGAGACCCAGTACTTC. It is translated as CASSPYRSGETQYF. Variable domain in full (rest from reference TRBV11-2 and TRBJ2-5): EAGVAQSPRYKIIEKRQSVAFWCNPISGHATLYWYQQILGQGPKLLIQFQNNGVVDDSQLPKDRFSAERLKGVDSTLKIQPAKLEDSAVYLCASSPYRSGETQYFGPGTRLLVL.

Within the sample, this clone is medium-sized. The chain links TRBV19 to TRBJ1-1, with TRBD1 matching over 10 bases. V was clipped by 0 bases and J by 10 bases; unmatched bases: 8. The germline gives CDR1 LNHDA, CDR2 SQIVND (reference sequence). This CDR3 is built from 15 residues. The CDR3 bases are TGTGCCAGTAGTATAGACCGACAGGGGGCGCAGAGAGCTTTCTTT. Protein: CASSIDRQGAQRAFF.

CDR3 sequence: CARRPEGQETQYF. CDR3 bases: TGTGCCAGAAGACCCGAGGGGCAAGAGACCCAGTACTTC. The V and J genes are TRBV5-3 and TRBJ2-5, with D perhaps matching TRBD1 or TRBD2 (5 bases each). TRBV5-3 belongs to the ORF category, with a function that is uncertain. The CDR3 is 13 amino acids. Deletions cut 5 bases from V and 2 bases from J, with 10 bases between.

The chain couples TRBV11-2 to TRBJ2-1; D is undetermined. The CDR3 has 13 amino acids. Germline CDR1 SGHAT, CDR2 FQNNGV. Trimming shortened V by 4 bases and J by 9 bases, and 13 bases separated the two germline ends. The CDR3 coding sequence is TGTGCCAGCAGCTACCGTAACCGCGGTGAGCAGTTCTTC. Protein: CASSYRNRGEQFF.

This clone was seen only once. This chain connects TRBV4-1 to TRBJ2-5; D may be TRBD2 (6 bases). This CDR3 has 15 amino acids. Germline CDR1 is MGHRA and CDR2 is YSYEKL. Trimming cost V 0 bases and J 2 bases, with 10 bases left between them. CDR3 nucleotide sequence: TGCGCCAGCAGCCAAGATGGGGGACTGCAAGAGACCCAGTACTTC. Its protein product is CASSQDGGLQETQYF.

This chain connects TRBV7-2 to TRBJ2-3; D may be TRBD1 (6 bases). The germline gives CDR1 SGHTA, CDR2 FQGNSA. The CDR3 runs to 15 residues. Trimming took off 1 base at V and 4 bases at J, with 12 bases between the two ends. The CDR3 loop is CASSLEGTRSDTQYF. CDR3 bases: TGTGCCAGCAGCTTAGAGGGGACAAGATCAGATACGCAGTATTTT. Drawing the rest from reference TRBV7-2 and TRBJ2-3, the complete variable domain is GAGVSQSPSNKVTEKGKDVELRCDPISGHTALYWYRQSLGQGLEFLIYFQGNSAPDKSGLPSDRFSAERTGGSVSTLTIQRTQQEDSAVYLCASSLEGTRSDTQYFGPGTRLTVL.

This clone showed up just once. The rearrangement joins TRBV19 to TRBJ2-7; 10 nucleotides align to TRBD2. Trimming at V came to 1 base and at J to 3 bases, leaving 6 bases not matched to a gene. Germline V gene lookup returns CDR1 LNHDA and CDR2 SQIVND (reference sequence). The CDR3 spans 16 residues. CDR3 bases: TGTGCCAGTAGTATAGGTCCTAGCGGGAGTGGCTACGAGCAGTACTTC. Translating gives CASSIGPSGSGYEQYF.

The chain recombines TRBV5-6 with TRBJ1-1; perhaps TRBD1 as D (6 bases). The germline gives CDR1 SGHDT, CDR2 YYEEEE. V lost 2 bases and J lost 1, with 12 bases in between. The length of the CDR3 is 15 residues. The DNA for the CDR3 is TGTGCCAGCAGCTTAGGTGGCAGGGGGAACACTGAAGCTTTCTTT. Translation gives CASSLGGRGNTEAFF.

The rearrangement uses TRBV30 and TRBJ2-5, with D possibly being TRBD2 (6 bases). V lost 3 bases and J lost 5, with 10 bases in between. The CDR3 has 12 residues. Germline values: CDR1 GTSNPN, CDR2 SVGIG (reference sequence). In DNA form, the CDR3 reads TGTGCCTGGAGAGGGCTAGCGGAGACCCAGTACTTC. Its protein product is CAWRGLAETQYF.

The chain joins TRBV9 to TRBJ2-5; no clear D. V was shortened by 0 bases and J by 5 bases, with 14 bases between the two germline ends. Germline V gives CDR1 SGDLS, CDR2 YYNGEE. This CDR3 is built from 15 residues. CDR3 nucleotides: TGTGCCAGCAGCGTAGCTCTTCGACGGTGGGAGACCCAGTACTTC. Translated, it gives CASSVALRRWETQYF.

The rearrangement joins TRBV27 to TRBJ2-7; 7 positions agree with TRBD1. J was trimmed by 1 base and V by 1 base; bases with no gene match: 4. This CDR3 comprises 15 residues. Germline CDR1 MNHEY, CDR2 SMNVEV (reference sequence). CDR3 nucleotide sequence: TGTGCCAGCAGTTTATGGGGCAGGGGGTCCTACGAGCAGTACTTC. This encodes CASSLWGRGSYEQYF.

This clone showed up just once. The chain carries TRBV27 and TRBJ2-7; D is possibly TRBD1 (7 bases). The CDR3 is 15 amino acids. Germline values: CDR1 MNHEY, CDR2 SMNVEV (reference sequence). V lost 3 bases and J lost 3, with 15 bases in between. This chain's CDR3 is CASSFRGDRGYEQYF. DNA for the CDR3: TGTGCCAGCAGTTTTCGCGGGGACAGAGGCTACGAGCAGTACTTC.

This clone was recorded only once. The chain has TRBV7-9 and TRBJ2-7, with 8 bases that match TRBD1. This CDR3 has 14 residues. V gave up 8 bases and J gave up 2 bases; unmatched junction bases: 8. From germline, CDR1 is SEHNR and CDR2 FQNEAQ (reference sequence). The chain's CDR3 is CASVFKDRAYEQYF. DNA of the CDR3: TGTGCCAGCGTCTTCAAGGACAGGGCCTACGAGCAGTACTTC.

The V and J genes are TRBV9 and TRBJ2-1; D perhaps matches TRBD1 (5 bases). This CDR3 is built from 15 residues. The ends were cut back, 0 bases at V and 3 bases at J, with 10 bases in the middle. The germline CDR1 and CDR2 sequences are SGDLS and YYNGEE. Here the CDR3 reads CASSVEGLSYNEQFF. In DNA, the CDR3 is TGTGCCAGCAGCGTAGAGGGGCTCAGCTACAATGAGCAGTTCTTC.

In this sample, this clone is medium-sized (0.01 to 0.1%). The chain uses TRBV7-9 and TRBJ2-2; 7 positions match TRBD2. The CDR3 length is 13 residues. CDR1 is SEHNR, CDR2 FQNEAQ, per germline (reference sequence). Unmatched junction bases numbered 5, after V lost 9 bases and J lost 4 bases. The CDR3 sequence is CARGGARTGELFF. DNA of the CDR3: TGTGCCAGGGGAGGGGCGCGCACCGGGGAGCTGTTTTTT.

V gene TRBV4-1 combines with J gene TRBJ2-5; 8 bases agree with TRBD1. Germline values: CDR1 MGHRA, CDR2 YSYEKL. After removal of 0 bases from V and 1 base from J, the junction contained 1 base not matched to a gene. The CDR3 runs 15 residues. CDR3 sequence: CASSQEQGVQETQYF. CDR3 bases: TGCGCCAGCAGCCAAGAACAGGGGGTCCAAGAGACCCAGTACTTC.

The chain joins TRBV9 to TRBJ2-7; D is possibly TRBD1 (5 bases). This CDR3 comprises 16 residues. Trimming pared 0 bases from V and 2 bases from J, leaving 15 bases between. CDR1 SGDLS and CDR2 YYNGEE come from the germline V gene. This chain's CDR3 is CASSVETGHSPYEQYF. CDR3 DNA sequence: TGTGCCAGCAGCGTAGAAACTGGACACTCCCCCTACGAGCAGTACTTC.

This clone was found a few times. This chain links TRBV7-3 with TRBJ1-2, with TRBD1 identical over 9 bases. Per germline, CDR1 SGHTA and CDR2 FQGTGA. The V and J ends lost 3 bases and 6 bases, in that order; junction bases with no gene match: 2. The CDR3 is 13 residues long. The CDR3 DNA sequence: TGTGCCAGCAGCTTGGGACAGGGAGATGGCTACACCTTC. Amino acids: CASSLGQGDGYTF. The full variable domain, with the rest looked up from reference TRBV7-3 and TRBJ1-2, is GAGVSQTPSNKVTEKGKYVELRCDPISGHTALYWYRQSLGQGPEFLIYFQGTGAADDSGLPNDRFFAVRPEGSVSTLKIQRTERGDSAVYLCASSLGQGDGYTFGSGTRLTVV.

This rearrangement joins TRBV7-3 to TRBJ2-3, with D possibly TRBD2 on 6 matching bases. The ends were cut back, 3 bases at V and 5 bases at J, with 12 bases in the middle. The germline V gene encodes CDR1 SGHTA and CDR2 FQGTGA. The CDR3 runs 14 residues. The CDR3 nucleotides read TGTGCCAGCAGCTTGGCCGGGGGTGTAGATACGCAGTATTTT. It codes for CASSLAGGVDTQYF. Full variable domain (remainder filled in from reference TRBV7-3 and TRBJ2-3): GAGVSQTPSNKVTEKGKYVELRCDPISGHTALYWYRQSLGQGPEFLIYFQGTGAADDSGLPNDRFFAVRPEGSVSTLKIQRTERGDSAVYLCASSLAGGVDTQYFGPGTRLTVL.

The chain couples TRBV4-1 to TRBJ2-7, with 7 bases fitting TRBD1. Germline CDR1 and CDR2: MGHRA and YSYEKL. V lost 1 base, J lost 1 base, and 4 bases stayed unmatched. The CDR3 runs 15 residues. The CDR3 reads CASSQGARGSYEQYF. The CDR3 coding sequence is TGCGCCAGCAGCCAAGGGGCCAGGGGGTCCTACGAGCAGTACTTC.